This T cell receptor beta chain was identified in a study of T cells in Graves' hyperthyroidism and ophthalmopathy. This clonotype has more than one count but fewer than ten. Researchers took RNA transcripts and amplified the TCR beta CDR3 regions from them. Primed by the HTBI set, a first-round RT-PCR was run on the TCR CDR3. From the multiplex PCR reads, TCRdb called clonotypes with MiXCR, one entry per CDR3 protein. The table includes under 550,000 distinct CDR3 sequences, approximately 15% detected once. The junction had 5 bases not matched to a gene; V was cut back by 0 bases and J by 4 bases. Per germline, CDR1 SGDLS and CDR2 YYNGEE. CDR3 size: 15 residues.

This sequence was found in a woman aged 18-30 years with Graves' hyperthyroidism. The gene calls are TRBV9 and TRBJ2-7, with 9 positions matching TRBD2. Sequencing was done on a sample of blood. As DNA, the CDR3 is TGTGCCAGCAGCGTAGGAGGTAGCGGGAGTTACGAGCAGTACTTC. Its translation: CASSVGGSGSYEQYF.